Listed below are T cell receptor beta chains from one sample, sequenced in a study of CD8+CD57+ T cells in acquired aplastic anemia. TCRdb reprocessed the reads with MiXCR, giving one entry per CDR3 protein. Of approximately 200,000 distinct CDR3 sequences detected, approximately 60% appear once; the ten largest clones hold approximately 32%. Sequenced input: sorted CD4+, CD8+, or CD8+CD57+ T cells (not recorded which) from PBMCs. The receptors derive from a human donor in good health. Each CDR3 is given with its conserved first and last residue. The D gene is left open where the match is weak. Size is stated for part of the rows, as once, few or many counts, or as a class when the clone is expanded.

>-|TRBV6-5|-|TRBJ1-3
CASSEAGQRNTIYF
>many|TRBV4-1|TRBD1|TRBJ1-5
CASSHPGQGKWPQHF
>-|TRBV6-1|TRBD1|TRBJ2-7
CASSEGAGGYEQYF
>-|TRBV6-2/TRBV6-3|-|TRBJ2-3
CASSPGWGDYRADTQYF
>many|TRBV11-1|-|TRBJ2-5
CASSPEPLSAQETQYF
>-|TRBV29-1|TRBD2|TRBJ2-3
CSVVGVVAGVAQYF
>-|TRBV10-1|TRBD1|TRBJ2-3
CVKGARRNTQYF
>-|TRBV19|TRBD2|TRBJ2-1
CASSRAGGDEQFF
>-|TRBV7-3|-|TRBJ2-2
CASIPGGSGELFF
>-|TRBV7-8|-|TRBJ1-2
CASSGGLQYGYTF
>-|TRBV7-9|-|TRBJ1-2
CASSLNEGLGYGYTF
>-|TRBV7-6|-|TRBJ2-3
CASSRWTTDTQYF
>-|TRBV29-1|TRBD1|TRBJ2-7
CSQGQENYEQYF
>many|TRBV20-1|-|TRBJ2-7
CSATSANTYEQYF
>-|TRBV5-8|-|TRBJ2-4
CASSMGLAKNIQYF
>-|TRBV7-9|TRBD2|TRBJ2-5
CASSSPSGGAKTQYF
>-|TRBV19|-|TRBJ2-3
CASSNLGTDTQYF
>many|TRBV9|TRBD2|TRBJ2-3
CASSDSLAAPTDTQYF
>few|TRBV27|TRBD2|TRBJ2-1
CASTVLAGGDNEQFF
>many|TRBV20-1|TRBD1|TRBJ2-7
CSATGTATYEQYF
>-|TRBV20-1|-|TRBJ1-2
CSASPQGQYGYTF
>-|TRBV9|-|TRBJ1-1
CASRELTEAFF
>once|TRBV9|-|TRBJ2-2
CASSVGLGPNTGELFF
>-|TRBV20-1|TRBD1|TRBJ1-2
CSARQGSYGYTF
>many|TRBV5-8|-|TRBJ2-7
CASSPPSGEQYF
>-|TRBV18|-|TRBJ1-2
CASSPIQGRDGYTF
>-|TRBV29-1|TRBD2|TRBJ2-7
CSVVAGAGEQYF
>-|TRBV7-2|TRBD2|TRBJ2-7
CASSQGLADTYEQYF
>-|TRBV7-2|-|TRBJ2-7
CASSPSRPNRGYEQYF
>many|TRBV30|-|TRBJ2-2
CAWSHTGELFF
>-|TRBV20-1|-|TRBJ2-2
CSARDTGTPGELFF
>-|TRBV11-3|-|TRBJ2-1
CASSQGGGNAYNEQFF
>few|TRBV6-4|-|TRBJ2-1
CASSARAGSYNEQFF
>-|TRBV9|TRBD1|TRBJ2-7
CASTTGTGGEQYF
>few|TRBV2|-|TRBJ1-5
CASSGPNSNQPQHF
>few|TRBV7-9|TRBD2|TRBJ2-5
CASSPLAGGIETQYF
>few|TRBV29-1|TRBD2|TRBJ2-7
CSVGGTSGRAREQYF
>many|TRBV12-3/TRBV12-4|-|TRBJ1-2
CASSLWPYGCTF
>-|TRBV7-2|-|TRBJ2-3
CASSSAYSRVDTQYF
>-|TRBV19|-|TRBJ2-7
CASKEGAGGEQYF
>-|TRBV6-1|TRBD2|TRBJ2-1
CASSEGLAVYDEQFF
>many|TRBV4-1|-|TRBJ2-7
CASSQEDRNEQYF
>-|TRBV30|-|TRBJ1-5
CAWSPRDYSNQPQHF
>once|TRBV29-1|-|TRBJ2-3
CSVEGGTPPPATQYF
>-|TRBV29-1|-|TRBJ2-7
CSGLSGLEQYF
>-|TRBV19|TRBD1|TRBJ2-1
CATSGTAKYNEQFF
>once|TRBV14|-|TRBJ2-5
CASSQNLGETQYF
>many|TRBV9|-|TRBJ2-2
CASSVHTSNTGELFF
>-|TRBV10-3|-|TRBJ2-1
CAISEGSSGTYNEQFF
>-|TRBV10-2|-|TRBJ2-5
CASTIGGVKTQYF
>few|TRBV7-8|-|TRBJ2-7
CASSLSRGKIPYEQYF
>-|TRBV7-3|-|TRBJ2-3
CANSLRERDTQYF
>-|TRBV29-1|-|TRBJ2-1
CSVGTGSYNEQFF
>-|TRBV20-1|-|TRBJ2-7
CSARGGLQEQYF
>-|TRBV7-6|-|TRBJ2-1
CASSPPVENNEQFF
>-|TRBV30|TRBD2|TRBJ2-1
CAWRSGMSYNEQFF
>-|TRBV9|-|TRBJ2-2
CASTLYGDTGELAF
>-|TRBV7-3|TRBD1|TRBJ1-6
CASSLGAGGQGSPLHF
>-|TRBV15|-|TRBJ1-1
CATSRDRATGTEAFF
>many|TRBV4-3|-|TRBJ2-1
CASSQDSSYNEQFF